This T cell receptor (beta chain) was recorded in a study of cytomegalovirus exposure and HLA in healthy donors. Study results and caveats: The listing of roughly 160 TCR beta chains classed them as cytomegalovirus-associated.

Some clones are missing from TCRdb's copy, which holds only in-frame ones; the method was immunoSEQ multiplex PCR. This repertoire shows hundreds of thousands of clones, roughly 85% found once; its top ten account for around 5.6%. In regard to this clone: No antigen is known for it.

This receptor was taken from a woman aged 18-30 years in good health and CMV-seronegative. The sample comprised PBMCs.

CDR3 protein: CASSDWQVYNEQFF. CDR3 nucleotide sequence: TGTGCCAGCAGTGATTGGCAGGTTTACAATGAGCAGTTCTTC. The chain uses TRBV2 and TRBJ2-1; unclear D gene. This CDR3 contains 14 residues. V was shortened by 3 bases and J by 4 bases, with 10 bases between the two germline ends. Germline V gives CDR1 SNHLY, CDR2 FYNNEI.